A single sample is the source of the 8 T cell receptor beta chains below, sequenced in a study of T-cell reconstitution after alpha-beta-depleted transplantation in children. The TCRbeta library was prepared with unique molecular identifiers. TCRdb called the PCR reads again in MiXCR, with one record for every CDR3 protein. Of hundreds of thousands of distinct CDR3 sequences in the sample, about 17% were seen once. The sample here was PBMCs, mostly from graft donor cells, taken 360 days after TCRalphabeta/CD19-depleted stem cell transplant. Receptors were obtained from a boy under two years old who had a stem cell transplant for Wiskott-Aldrich syndrome, so the T cells may come from the graft donor.

Only a few counts were recorded for this clonotype. In DNA form, the CDR3 reads TGTGCCAGCAGCCAAGCCGGGACAGGGTTCTACGAGCAGTACTTC. The encoded protein is CASSQAGTGFYEQYF. The V and J genes are TRBV3-1 and TRBJ2-7; 9 bases map to TRBD1. V lost 1 base, J lost 3 bases, and 4 bases stayed unmatched. Germline V gives CDR1 LGHDT, CDR2 YNNKEL (reference sequence). The CDR3 is made up of 15 amino acids.

This clonotype was observed a few times. The chain couples TRBV20-1 to TRBJ2-1; tentatively, D is TRBD2 (6 bases). The CDR3 is 14 amino acids. In germline, CDR1 is DFQATT, CDR2 SNEGSKA (reference sequence). V lost 2 bases and J lost 0, with 8 bases in between. The CDR3 loop is CSARRETSYNEQFF. For the CDR3, the DNA is TGCAGTGCTAGACGGGAGACCTCCTACAATGAGCAGTTCTTC.

This sequence joins TRBV27 and TRBJ1-5; D gene ambiguous. Between the trimmed V and J ends, which lost 6 bases and 2 bases, there was a span of 20 bases. The CDR3 spans 17 residues. CDR1 and CDR2 from the germline V gene are MNHEY and SMNVEV (reference sequence). The CDR3 protein is CASSSKGGGFGNQPQHF. The CDR3 region has the DNA TGTGCCAGCAGCTCTAAAGGTGGCGGTTTCGGCAATCAGCCCCAGCATTTT.

This chain connects TRBV2 to TRBJ2-2; no reliable D call. This CDR3 is built from 15 residues. The germline V and J ends were trimmed by 7 bases and 2 bases, with 14 bases remaining between them. Germline V lookup: CDR1 SNHLY, CDR2 FYNNEI. The DNA of the CDR3 is TGTGCCAGCACCCAGCTCCTATCAAACACCGGGGAGCTGTTTTTT. Translation gives CASTQLLSNTGELFF.

The chain links TRBV6-5 to TRBJ2-1, with TRBD2 matching over 11 bases. The CDR3 is 15 residues long. J gave up 10 bases and V 2 bases, and 7 bases lay outside the gene matches. The germline V gene has CDR1 MNHEY and CDR2 SVGAGI. DNA for the CDR3: TGTGCCAGCAGTTACCGGCTAGCGGGGGGAGGCGAGCAGTTCTTC. It encodes CASSYRLAGGGEQFF.

The gene calls are TRBV5-1 and TRBJ2-2; D is possibly TRBD2 (6 bases). Germline CDR1 SGHRS, CDR2 YFSETQ. The CDR3 runs to 15 residues. Trimming stripped 6 bases from V and 0 bases from J, with 12 bases between. DNA for the CDR3: TGCGCCAGCACCTCGGGGGTAGCGAACACCGGGGAGCTGTTTTTT. Protein: CASTSGVANTGELFF.

This clonotype appeared a single time. The chain employs TRBV20-1 and TRBJ2-1; possible D gene TRBD2, 6 bases. CDR3 length: 14 amino acids. Germline CDR1 DFQATT, CDR2 SNEGSKA (reference sequence). Trimming shortened V by 6 bases and J by 4 bases, and 16 bases separated the two germline ends. CDR3 loop: CSARRTSLYNEQFF. CDR3 coding DNA: TGCAGTGCCCGTCGTACTAGCTTATACAATGAGCAGTTCTTC.

This clonotype has more than one count but fewer than ten. The chain has TRBV10-3 and TRBJ1-2, with TRBD1 identical over 8 bases. The ends lost 7 bases at V and 4 bases at J; junction bases unmatched: 8. The CDR3 is 14 residues long. Germline CDR1 reads ENHRY; CDR2 reads SYGVKD. CDR3 DNA sequence: TGTGCCATCACCGAGACAGGGGTGGGCTATGGCTACACCTTC. Protein product: CAITETGVGYGYTF.